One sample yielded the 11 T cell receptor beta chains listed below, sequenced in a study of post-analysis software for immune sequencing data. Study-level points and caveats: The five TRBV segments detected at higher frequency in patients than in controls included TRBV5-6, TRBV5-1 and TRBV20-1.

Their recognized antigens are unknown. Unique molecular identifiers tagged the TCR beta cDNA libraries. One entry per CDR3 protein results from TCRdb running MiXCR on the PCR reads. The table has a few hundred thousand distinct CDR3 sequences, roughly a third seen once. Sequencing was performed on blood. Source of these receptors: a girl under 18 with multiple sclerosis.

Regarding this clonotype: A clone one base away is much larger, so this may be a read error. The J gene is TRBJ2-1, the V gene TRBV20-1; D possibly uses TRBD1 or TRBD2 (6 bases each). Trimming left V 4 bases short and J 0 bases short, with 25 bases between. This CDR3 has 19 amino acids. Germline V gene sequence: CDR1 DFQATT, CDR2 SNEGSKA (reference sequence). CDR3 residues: CSAITGGGTQGSSYNEQFF. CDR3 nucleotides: TGCAGTGCTATTACTGGTGGGGGGACCCAGGGGTCCTCCTACAATGAGCAGTTCTTC.

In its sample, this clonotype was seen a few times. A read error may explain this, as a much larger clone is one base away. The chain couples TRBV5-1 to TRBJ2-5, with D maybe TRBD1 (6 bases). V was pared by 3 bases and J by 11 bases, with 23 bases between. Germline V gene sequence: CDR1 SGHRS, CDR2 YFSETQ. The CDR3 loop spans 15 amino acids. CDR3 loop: CASSSNTGKGNEQYF. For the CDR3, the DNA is TGCGCCAGCAGCTCAAACACAGGGAAGGGCAATGAGCAGTACTTC.

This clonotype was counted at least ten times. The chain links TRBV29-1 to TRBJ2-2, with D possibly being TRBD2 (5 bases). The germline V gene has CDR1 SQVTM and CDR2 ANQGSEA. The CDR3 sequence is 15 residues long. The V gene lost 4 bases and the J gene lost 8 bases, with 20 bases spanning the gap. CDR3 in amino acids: CSVAAVRAGGGELFF. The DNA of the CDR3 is TGCAGCGTTGCCGCGGTGAGGGCCGGCGGGGGGGAGCTGTTTTTT.

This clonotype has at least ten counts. This CDR3 is CASSERQGASATGELFF. The CDR3 nucleotides are TGTGCCAGCAGCGAGAGACAGGGGGCCTCCGCTACCGGGGAGCTGTTTTTT. The genes are TRBV27 and TRBJ2-2, with 10 bases fitting TRBD1. The length of the CDR3 is 17 residues. J gave up 5 bases and V 6 bases, and 12 bases lay outside the gene matches. The germline V gene encodes CDR1 MNHEY and CDR2 SMNVEV (reference sequence).

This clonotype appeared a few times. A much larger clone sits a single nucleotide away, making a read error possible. The CDR3 DNA reads as TGTGCCAGCGTAGGGACAGACTATGGCTACACCTTC. Residues: CASVGTDYGYTF. The rearrangement links TRBV12-3 or TRBV12-4 to TRBJ1-2; 7 bases map to TRBD1. The ends lost 8 bases at V and 3 bases at J; junction bases unmatched: 3. The CDR3 has 12 residues.

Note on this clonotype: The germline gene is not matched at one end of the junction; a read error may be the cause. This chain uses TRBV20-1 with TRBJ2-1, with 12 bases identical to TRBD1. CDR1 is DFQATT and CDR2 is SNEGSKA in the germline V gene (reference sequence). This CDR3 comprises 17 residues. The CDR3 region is CSARRPGTGGLGNERFF. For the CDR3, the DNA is TGCAGTGCTAGACGCCCCGGGACAGGGGGCTTAGGCAATGAGCGGTTCTTC.

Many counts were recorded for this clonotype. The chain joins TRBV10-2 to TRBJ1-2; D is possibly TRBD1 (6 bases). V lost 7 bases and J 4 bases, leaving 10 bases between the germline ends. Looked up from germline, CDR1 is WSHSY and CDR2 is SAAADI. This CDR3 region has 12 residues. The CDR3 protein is CASMTDSYGYTF. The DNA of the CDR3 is TGCGCCAGCATGACGGACAGCTATGGCTACACCTTC.

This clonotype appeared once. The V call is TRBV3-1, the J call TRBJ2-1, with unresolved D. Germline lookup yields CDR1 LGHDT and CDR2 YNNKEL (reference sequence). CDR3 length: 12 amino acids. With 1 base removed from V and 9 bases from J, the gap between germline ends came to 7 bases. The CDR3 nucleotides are TGTGCCAGCAGCCAAGGTATTGTTGAGCAGTTCTTC. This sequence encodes CASSQGIVEQFF.

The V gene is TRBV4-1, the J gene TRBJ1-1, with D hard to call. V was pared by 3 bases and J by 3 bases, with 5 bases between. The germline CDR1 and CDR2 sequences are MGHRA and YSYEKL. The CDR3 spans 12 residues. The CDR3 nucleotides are TGCGCCAGCAGCCAGACATACACTGAAGCTTTCTTT. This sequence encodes CASSQTYTEAFF.

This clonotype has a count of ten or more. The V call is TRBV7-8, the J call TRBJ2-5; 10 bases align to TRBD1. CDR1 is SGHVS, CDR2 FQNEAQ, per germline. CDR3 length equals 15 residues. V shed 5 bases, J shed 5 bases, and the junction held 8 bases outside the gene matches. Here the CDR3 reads CASSLGGQGRETQYF. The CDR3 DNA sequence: TGTGCCAGCAGCCTAGGGGGACAGGGGAGGGAGACCCAGTACTTC.

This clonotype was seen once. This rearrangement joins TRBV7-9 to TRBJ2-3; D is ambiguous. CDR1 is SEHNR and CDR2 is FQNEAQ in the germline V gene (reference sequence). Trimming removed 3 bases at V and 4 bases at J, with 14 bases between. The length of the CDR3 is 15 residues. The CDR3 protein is CASSFSYSEADTQYF. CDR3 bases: TGTGCCAGCAGCTTCAGCTACTCTGAGGCAGATACGCAGTATTTT.